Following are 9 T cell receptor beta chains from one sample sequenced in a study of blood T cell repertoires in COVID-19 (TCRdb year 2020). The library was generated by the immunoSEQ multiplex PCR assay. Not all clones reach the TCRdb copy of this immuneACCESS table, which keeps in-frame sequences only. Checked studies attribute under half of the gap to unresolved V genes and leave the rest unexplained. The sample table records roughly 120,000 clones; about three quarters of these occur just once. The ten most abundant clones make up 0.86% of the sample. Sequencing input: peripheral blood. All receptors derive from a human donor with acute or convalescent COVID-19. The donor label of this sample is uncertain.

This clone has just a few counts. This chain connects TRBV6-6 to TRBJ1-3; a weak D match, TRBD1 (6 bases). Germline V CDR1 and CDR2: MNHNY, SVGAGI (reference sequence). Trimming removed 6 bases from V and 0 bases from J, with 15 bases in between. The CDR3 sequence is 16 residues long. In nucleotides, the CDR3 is TGTGCCAGCAGCCCCGGGACACTAGGCTCTGGAAACACCATATATTTT. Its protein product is CASSPGTLGSGNTIYF.

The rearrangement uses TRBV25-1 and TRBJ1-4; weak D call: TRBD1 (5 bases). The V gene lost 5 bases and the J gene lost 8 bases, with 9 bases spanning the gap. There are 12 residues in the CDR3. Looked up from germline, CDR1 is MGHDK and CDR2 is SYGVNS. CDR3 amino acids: CASSPWGEKLFF. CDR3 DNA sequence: TGTGCCAGCAGTCCGTGGGGCGAAAAACTGTTTTTT.

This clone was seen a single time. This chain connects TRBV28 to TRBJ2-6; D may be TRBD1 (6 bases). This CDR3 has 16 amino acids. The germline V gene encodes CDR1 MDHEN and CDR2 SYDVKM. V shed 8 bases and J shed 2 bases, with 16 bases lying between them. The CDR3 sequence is CASCITGSPGANVLTF. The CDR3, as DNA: TGTGCCAGCTGTATTACAGGGTCCCCTGGGGCCAACGTCCTGACTTTC.

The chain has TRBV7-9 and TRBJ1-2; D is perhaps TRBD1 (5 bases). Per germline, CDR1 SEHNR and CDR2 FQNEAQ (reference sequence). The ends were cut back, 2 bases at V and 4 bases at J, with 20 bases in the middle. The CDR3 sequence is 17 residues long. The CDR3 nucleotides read TGTGCCAGCAGCTTACGAGCTGCTAGTACAGGAGCCTATGGCTACACCTTC. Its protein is CASSLRAASTGAYGYTF.

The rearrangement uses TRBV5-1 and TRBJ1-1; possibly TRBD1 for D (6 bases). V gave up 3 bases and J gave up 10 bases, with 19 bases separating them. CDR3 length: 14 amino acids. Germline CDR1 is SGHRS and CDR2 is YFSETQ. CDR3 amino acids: CASSSTGSRAGAFF. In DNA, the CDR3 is TGCGCCAGCAGCTCTACAGGGAGTCGGGCGGGAGCTTTCTTT.

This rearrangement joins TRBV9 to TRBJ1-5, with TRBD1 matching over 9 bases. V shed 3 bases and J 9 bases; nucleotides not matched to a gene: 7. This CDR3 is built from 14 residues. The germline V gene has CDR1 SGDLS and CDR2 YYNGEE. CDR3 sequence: CASSATGGPGPQHF. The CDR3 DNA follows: TGTGCCAGCAGCGCCACAGGGGGCCCGGGGCCCCAGCATTTT.

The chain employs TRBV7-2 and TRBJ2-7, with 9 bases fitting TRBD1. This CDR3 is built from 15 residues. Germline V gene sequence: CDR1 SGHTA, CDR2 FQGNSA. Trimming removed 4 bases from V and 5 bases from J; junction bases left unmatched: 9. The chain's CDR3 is CASSSRGTGQNEQYF. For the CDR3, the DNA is TGTGCCAGCAGCTCCCGCGGGACAGGGCAAAACGAGCAGTACTTC.

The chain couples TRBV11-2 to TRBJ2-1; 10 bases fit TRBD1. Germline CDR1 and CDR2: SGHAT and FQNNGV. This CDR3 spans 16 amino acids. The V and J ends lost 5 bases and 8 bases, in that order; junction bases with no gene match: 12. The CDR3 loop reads CASSATGGTSMYEQFF. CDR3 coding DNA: TGTGCCAGCAGCGCGACAGGGGGCACTAGTATGTATGAGCAGTTCTTC. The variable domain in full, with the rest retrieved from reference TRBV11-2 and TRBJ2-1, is EAGVAQSPRYKIIEKRQSVAFWCNPISGHATLYWYQQILGQGPKLLIQFQNNGVVDDSQLPKDRFSAERLKGVDSTLKIQPAKLEDSAVYLCASSATGGTSMYEQFFGPGTRLTVL.

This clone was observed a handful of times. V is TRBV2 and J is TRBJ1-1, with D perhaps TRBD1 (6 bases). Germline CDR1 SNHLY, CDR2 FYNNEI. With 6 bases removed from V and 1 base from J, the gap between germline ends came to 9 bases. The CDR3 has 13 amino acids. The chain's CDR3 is CASRPTGNTEAFF. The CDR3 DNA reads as TGTGCCAGCAGGCCGACAGGGAACACTGAAGCTTTCTTT.